This T cell receptor beta chain was captured in a study of blood T cell repertoires in COVID-19. Looking at the study overall: Both acute and convalescent COVID-19 samples were obtained from the United States, Italy and Spain. In each case, the material was cDNA or gDNA derived from T cells, B-cell-depleted T cells, or PBMCs.

Under the authors' procedure: Scientists estimated how many nucleated cells there were by amplifying reference gene primers. TCRdb's copy holds only in-frame clones and misses some; the assay was immunoSEQ multiplex PCR. V and J calls and clone size are those listed in that table; D and trimming were worked out from the DNA. The sample yields 75,000 to 100,000 clones, around nine tenths seen once. The CDR3 loop spans 14 amino acids. With 11 bases clipped from V and 5 bases from J, the junction kept 13 bases outside the gene matches. Germline CDR1 SGHVS, CDR2 FQNEAQ. This clonotype originated in a man aged 55-75 years with acute or convalescent COVID-19. This rearrangement joins TRBV7-8 to TRBJ2-7, with 9 bases matching TRBD1. Sequences were obtained from peripheral blood. CDR3 coding DNA: TGTGCCTGCTACCCGACAGGGGGTGGCAACGAGCAGTACTTC. This gives the protein CACYPTGGGNEQYF.